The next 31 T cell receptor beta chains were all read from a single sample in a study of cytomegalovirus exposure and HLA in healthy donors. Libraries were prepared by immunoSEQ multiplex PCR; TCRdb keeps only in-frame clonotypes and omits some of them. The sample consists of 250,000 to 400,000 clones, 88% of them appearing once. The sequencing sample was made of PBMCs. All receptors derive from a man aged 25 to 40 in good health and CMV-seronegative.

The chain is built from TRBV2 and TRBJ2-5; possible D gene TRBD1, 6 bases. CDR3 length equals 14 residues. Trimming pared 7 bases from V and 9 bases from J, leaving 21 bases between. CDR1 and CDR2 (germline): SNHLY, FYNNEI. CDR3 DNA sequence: TGTGCCAGCACCCTTTGGGACACCCCAGGACCCCAGTACTTC. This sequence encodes CASTLWDTPGPQYF.

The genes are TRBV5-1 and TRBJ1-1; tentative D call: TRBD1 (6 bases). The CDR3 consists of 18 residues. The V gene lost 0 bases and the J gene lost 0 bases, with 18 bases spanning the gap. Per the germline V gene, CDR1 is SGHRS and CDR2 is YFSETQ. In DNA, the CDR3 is TGCGCCAGCAGCTTGGCCTATCGCGGGGGGCTAATGAACACTGAAGCTTTCTTT. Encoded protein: CASSLAYRGGLMNTEAFF. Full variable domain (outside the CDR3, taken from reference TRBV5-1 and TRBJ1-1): KAGVTQTPRYLIKTRGQQVTLSCSPISGHRSVSWYQQTPGQGLQFLFEYFSETQRNKGNFPGRFSGRQFSNSRSEMNVSTLELGDSALYLCASSLAYRGGLMNTEAFFGQGTRLTVV.

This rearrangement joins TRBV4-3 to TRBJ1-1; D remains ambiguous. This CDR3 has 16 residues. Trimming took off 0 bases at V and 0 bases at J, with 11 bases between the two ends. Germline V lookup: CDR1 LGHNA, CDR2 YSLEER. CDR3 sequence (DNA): TGCGCCAGCAGCCAAGATTTTGGCACTATGAACACTGAAGCTTTCTTT. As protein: CASSQDFGTMNTEAFF.

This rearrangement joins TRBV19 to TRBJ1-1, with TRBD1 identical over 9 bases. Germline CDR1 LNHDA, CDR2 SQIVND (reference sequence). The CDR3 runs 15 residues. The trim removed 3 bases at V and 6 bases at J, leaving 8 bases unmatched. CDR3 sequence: CASSITGGAWAEAFF. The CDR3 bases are TGTGCCAGTAGTATTACAGGGGGCGCGTGGGCTGAAGCTTTCTTT.

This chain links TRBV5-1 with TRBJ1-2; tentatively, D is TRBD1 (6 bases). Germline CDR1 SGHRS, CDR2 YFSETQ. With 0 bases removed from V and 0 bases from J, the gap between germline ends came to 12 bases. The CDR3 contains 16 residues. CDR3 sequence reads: CASSLGDRPTNYGYTF. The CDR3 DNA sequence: TGCGCCAGCAGCTTGGGAGACAGGCCGACTAACTATGGCTACACCTTC.

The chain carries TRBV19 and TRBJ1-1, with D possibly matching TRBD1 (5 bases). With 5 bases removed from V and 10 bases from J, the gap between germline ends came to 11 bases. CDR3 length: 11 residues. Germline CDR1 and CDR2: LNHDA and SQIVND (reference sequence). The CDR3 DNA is TGTGCCAGTAGTGAGGACATATCAGCTTTCTTT. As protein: CASSEDISAFF.

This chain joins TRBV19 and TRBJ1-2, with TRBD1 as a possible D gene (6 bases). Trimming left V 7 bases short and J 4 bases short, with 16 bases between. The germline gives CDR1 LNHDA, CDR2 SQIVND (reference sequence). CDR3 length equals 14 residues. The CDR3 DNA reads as TGTGCCAGTACTGCGGACAGCCCTCTCTATGGCTACACCTTC. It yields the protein CASTADSPLYGYTF.

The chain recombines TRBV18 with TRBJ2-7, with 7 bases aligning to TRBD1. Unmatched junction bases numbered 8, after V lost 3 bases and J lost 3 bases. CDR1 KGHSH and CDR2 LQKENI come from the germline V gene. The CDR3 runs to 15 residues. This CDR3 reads CASSPSGTASYEQYF. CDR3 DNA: TGTGCCAGCTCACCGTCCGGGACAGCGAGCTACGAGCAGTACTTC.

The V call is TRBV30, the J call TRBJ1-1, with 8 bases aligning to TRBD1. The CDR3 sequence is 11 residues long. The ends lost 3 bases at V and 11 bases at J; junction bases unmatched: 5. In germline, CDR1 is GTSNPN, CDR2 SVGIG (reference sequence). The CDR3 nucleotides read TGTGCCTGGAGAAACAGGGGGGTCGCTTTCTTT. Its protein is CAWRNRGVAFF.

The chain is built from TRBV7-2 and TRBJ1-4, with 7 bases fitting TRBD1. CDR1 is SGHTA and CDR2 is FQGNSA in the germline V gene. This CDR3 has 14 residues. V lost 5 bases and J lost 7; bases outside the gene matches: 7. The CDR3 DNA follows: TGTGCCAGCAGCACGTACCGGGACAGTGAAAAACTGTTTTTT. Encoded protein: CASSTYRDSEKLFF.

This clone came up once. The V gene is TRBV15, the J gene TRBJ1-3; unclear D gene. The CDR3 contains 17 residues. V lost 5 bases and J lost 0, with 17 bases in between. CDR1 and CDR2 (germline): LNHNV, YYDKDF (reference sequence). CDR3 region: CATSRRRGESSGNTIYF. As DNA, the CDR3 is TGTGCCACCAGCCGCCGTCGGGGAGAGAGCTCTGGAAACACCATATATTTT. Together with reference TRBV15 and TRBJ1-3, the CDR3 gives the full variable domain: DAMVIQNPRYQVTQFGKPVTLSCSQTLNHNVMYWYQQKSSQAPKLLFHYYDKDFNNEADTPDNFQSRRPNTSFCFLDIRSPGLGDTAMYLCATSRRRGESSGNTIYFGEGSWLTVV.

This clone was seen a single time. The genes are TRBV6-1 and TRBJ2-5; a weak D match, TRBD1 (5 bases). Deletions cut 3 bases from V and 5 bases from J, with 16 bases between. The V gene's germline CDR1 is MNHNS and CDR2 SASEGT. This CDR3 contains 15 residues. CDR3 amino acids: CASSDGILKGETQYF. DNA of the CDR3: TGTGCCAGCAGTGATGGCATCCTAAAGGGGGAGACCCAGTACTTC.

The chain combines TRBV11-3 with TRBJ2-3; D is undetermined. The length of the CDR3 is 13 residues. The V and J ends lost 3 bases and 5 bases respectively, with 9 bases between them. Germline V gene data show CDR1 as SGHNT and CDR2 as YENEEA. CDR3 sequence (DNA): TGTGCCAGCAGCTTTGGTGAGCGAGATACGCAGTATTTT. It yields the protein CASSFGERDTQYF.

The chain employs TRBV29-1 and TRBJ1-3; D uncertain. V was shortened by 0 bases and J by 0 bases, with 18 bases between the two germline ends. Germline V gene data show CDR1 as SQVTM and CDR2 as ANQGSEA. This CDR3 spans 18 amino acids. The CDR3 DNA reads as TGCAGCGTTGAAGATTGGGTGGACTCTACCCGCTCTGGAAACACCATATATTTT. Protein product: CSVEDWVDSTRSGNTIYF.

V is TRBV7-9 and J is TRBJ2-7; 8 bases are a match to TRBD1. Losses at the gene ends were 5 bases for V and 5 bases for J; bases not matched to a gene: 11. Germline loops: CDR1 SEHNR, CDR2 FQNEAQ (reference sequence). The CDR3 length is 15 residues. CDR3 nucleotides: TGTGCCAGCAGCCCGGGCTGGACAGGGAAGGACGAGCAGTACTTC. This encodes CASSPGWTGKDEQYF.

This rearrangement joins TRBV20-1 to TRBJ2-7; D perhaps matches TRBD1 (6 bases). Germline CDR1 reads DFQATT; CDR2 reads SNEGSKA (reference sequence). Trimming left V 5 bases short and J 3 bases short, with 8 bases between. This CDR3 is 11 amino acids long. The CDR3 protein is CSALDSYEQYF. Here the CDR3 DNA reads TGCAGTGCTTTGGACAGCTACGAGCAGTACTTC.

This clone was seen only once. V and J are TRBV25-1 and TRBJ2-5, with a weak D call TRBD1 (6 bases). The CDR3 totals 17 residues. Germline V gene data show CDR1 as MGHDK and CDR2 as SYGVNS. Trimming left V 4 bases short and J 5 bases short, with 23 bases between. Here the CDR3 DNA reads TGTGCCAGCAGTGGCATCCGGGACACCCGACCCGAGGAGACCCAGTACTTC. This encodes CASSGIRDTRPEETQYF.

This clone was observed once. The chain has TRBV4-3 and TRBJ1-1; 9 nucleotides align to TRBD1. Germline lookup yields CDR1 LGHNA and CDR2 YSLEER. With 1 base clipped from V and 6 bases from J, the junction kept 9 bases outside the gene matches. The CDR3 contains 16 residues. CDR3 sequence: CASSQVPGQGLAEAFF. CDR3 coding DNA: TGCGCCAGCAGCCAAGTTCCGGGACAGGGTTTAGCTGAAGCTTTCTTT.

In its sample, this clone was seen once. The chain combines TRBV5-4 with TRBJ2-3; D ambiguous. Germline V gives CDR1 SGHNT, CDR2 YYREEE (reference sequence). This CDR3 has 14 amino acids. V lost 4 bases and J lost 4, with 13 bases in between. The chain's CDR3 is CASSHTTGPDTQYF. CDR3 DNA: TGTGCCAGCAGCCACACTACCGGCCCAGATACGCAGTATTTT.

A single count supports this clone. The CDR3 loop reads CASSVAEFYGYTF. CDR3 in DNA: TGTGCCAGCAGCGTAGCGGAGTTCTATGGCTACACCTTC. V usage is TRBV9 and J usage is TRBJ1-2; D remains ambiguous. V was cut by 0 bases and J by 4 bases, with 7 bases left in between. Per the germline V gene, CDR1 is SGDLS and CDR2 is YYNGEE. The CDR3 has 13 amino acids. The complete variable domain, with remaining parts taken from reference TRBV9 and TRBJ1-2, reads DSGVTQTPKHLITATGQRVTLRCSPRSGDLSVYWYQQSLDQGLQFLIQYYNGEERAKGNILERFSAQQFPDLHSELNLSSLELGDSALYFCASSVAEFYGYTFGSGTRLTVV.

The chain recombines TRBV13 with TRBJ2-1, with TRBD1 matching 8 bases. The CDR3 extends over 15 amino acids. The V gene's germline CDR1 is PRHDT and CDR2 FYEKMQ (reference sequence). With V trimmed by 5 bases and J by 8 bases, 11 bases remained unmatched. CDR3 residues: CASSLQGAPWDEQFF. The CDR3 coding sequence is TGTGCCAGCAGCCTCCAGGGGGCGCCATGGGATGAGCAGTTCTTC.

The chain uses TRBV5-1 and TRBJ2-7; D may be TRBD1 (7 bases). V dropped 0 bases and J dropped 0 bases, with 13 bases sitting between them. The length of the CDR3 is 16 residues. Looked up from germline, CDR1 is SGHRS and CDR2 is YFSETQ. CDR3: CASSLVGGGASYEQYF. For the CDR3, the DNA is TGCGCCAGCAGCTTGGTCGGAGGGGGCGCCTCCTACGAGCAGTACTTC.

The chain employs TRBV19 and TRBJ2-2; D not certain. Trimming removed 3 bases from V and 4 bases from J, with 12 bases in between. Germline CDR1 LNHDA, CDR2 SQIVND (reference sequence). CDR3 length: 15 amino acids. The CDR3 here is CASSIISVSTGELFF. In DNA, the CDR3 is TGTGCCAGTAGTATTATATCGGTTTCCACCGGGGAGCTGTTTTTT.

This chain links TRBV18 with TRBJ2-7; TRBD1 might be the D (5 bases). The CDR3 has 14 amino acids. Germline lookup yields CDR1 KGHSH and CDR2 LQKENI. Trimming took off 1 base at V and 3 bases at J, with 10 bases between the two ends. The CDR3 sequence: CASSPRGPGYEQYF. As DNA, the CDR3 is TGTGCCAGCTCACCACGGGGCCCAGGCTACGAGCAGTACTTC.

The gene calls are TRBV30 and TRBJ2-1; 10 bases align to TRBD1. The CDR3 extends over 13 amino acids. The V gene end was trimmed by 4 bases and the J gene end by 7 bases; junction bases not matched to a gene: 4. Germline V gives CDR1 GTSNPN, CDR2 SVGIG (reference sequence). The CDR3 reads CAWNTGQGNEQFF. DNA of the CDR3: TGTGCCTGGAATACGGGACAGGGGAATGAGCAGTTCTTC. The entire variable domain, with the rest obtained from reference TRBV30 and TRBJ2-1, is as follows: SQTIHQWPATLVQPVGSPLSLECTVEGTSNPNLYWYRQAAGRGLQLLFYSVGIGQISSEVPQNLSASRPQDRQFILSSKKLLLSDSGFYLCAWNTGQGNEQFFGPGTRLTVL.

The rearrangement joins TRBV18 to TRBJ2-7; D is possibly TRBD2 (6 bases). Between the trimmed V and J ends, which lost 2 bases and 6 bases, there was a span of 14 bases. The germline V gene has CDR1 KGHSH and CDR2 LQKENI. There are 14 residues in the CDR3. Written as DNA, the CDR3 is TGTGCCAGCTCACCAGTCGGGGGAAGGTTCGAGCAGTACTTC. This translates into CASSPVGGRFEQYF.

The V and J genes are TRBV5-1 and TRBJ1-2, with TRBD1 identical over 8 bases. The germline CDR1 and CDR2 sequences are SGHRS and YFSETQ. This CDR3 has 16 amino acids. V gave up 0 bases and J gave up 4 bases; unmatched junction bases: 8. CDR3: CASSLGTGSNIYGYTF. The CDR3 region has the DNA TGCGCCAGCAGCTTGGGGACAGGGTCGAACATCTATGGCTACACCTTC.

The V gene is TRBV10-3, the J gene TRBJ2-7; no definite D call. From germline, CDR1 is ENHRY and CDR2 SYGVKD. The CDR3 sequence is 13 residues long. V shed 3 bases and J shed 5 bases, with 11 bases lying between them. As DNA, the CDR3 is TGTGCCATCAGTGAATCACAGTCCCACGAGCAGTACTTC. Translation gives CAISESQSHEQYF.

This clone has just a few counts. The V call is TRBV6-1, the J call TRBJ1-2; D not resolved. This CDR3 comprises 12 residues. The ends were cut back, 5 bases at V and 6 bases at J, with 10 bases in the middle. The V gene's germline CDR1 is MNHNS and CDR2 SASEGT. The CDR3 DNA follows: TGTGCCAGCAGTTTTGGCCCCAATGGCTACACCTTC. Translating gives CASSFGPNGYTF.

CDR3 nucleotides: TGTGCCAGCAGGGACGAGAACCAGGGGGACAAAAACATTCAGTACTTC. Protein: CASRDENQGDKNIQYF. The chain couples TRBV2 to TRBJ2-4, with 7 bases that match TRBD1. Trimming took 6 bases from V and 3 from J; bases not matched to a gene: 11. CDR3 size: 16 residues. From germline, CDR1 is SNHLY and CDR2 FYNNEI.

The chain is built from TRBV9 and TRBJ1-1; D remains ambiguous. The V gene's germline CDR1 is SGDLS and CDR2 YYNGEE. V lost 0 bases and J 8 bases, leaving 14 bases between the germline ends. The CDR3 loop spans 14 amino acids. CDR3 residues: CASSVGAGTLEAFF. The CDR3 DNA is TGTGCCAGCAGCGTAGGGGCTGGAACTTTAGAAGCTTTCTTT.